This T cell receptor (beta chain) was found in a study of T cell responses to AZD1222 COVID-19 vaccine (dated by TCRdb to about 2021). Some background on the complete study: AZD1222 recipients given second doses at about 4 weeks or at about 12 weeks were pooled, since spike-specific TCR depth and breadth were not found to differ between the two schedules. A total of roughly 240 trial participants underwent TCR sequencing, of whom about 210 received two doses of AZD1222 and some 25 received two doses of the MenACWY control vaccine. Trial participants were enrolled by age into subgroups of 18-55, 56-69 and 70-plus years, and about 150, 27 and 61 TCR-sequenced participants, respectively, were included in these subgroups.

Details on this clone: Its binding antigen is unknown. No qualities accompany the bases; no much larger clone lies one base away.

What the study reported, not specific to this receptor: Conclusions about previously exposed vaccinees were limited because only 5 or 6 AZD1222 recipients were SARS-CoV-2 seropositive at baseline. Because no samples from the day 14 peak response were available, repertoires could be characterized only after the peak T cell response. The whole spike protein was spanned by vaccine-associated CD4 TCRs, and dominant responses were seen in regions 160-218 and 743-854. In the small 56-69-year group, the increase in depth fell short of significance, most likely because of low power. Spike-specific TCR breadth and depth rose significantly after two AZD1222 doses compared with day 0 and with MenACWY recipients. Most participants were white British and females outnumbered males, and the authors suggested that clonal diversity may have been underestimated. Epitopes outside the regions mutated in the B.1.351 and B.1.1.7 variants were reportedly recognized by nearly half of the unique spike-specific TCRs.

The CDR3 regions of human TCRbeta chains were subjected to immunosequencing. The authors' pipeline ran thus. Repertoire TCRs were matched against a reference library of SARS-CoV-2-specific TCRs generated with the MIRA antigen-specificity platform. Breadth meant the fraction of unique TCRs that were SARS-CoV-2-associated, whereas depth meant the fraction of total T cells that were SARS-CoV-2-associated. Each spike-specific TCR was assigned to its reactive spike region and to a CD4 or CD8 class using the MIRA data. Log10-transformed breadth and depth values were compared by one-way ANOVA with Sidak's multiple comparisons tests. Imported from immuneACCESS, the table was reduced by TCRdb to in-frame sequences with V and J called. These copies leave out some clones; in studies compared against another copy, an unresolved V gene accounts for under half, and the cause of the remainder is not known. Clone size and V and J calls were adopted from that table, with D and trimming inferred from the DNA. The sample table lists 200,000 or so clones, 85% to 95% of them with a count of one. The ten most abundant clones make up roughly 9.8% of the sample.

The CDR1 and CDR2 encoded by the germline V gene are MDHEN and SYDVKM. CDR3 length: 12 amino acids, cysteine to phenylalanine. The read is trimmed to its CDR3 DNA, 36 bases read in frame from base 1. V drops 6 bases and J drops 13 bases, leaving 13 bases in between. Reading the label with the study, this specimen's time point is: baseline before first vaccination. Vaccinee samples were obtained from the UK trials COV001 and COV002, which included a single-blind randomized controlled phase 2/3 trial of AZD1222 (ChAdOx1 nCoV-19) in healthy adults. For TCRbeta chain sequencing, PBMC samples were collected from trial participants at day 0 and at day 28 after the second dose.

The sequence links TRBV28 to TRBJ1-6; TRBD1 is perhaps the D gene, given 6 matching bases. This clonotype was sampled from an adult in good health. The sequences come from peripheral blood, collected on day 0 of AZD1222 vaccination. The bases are TGTGCCAGCAGCCACCGACAGGTTCCCCTCCACTTT. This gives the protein CASSHRQVPLHF.